This entry describes one T cell receptor beta chain. This receptor's antigen is unknown. Nothing much larger sits one base from this clone, and base qualities are not available. The cohort comprised 666 healthy bone marrow donors. At the time of sampling, all cohort members were nominally healthy, though unrecorded immune exposures were likely present. The donor was CMV seronegative and belonged to the group of 350 or so seronegative cohort members. Each donor provided a peripheral blood sample, and peripheral blood mononuclear cells were used for TCR beta sequencing. Genomic DNA was extracted from the blood cell samples with the Qiagen DNeasy Blood Extraction Kit. The method behind the library was the immunoSEQ multiplex PCR assay. For the multiplex PCR, a mixture combining 60 forward primers for TCR Vbeta segments and 13 reverse primers for TCR Jbeta segments was used. The CDR3 region of rearranged TCR beta genes was amplified from genomic DNA by a multiplex PCR assay. Amplified TCR beta libraries were sequenced as 87-base-pair reads on the Illumina HiSeq System. The original methods were these. Across the 670 or so repertoires, a later analysis counted some 80 million unique TCR beta chains, some 11 million of which were shared by at least two donors. To remove PCR and sequencing errors, raw reads were error-corrected and collapsed into unique sequences using a nearest-neighbor algorithm that merged closely related sequences. To assign V, D and J gene segments, CDR3 sequences were aligned to IMGT reference sequences. For a sequence to be retained, a match of at least six nucleotides was required to both a V gene segment and a J gene segment. Rearrangements were classified as productive when the CDR3 lacked stop codons and remained in frame with V and J, and all other rearrangements were classified as non-productive. CDR3 was defined according to IMGT convention as the region running from the second conserved V-encoded cysteine to the conserved J-encoded phenylalanine. In an earlier analysis of roughly 610 of the donors, sequences lacking an unambiguous match to a single V gene segment were excluded. An earlier analysis of around 600 of the donors classified V segments as functional when productive rearrangements were above 56.7% and as segregating when the standard deviation between donors was above 5%. A statistical classification framework was built for diagnosing cytomegalovirus status from the catalog of TCR beta chain sequences. V and J gene assignment, in a later analysis, came from comparing TCR nucleotide sequences with IMGT/GENE-DB human TR gene sequences. In a later analysis, CDR3 sequences and most-parsimonious VDJ recombination scenarios were assigned using the TCRdist pipeline. A later analysis defined each TCR beta chain by its CDR3 amino acid sequence plus V-gene family, and excluded reads lacking a unique V-gene family. In a later analysis, fewer than 650 highly shared, low-generation-probability nucleotide sequences were removed to address suspected cross-contamination and a sequencing artifact. A later analysis calculated a clonal expansion index for each public chain from normalized within-repertoire ranks of inferred template counts. In a later analysis, generation probabilities were computed using a VDJ recombination model fitted to out-of-frame rearrangements, and the results were checked against IGoR. In a later analysis, hypergeometric tests were used to score TCR-TCR, TCR-HLA and TCR-CMV co-occurrence, with a repertoire-size bias correction applied to TCR pairs. False discovery rates were estimated in a later analysis by permuting HLA or CMV assignments 20 times. In a later analysis, co-occurring TCRs were grouped with DBSCAN, and TCRdist sequence similarity was added when clustering was performed within HLA-allele-positive subsets. Repertoires with fewer than 30,000 or more than 120,000 public chains, plus five repertoires with anomalous nucleotide sharing, were excluded from co-occurrence clustering. Imported from immuneACCESS, the table was reduced by TCRdb to in-frame sequences with V and J called. These copies leave out some clones; in studies compared against another copy, an unresolved V gene accounts for under half, and the cause of the remainder is not known. V and J calls and clone size are those listed in that table; D and trimming were worked out from the DNA. This sample gives 200,000 to 250,000 clones in total; approximately 80% of them show up just once. The ten largest account for 1.4% of the sample.

The CDR3, cysteine through phenylalanine, is 15 amino acids long. The entry retains the CDR3 DNA only, 45 bases that are in frame from base 1. The trim is 3 bases for V and 0 bases for J, with a gap of 12 bases between the germline ends. Taken from the germline V gene, the CDR1 and CDR2 loops are SNHLY and FYNNEI. This entry comes from a study of cytomegalovirus exposure and HLA in healthy donors (dated by TCRdb to 2016 to 2017). Regarding the research as a whole: An earlier analysis of roughly 630 of the donors reported about 290 Gb of sequence data and roughly 100 million unique TCR beta sequences from about 179 million T cells. The number of typed donors differed by locus: about 629-630 for A, B, C, DRB1 and DQB1; some 500 for DQA1; some 590 for DPA1; and 400 to 480 for DPB1. The genetic ancestry cluster associated with self-reported Caucasian donors included 80% to 90% of the approximately 430 genotyped donors. An early release covering roughly 640 HLA-typed donors comprised roughly 300 gigabases of sequencing data and tens of millions of unique TCR sequences. HLA typing included class I and class II loci at four-digit resolution. In the later analysis, no new phenotypic data were used to find candidate immune exposures; instead, reliance was placed on TCR beta sequences and their occurrence across donors. A later analysis re-analyzed previously published TCR beta repertoires from 666 donors and added high-resolution HLA genotyping to study TCR occurrence patterns. In an earlier analysis of roughly 600 of the donors, high-throughput TCR beta sequencing was used to judge whether each TCR beta V gene segment behaved as functional or pseudogenic. A separate validation cohort of about 110 different subjects was used in addition to the 666-subject first cohort. Donor age, sex, ethnicity and CMV serostatus were compiled alongside the repertoire data. All discovery cohort repertoires had been generated using a single sequencing platform. On average, roughly 200,000 unique TCR beta nucleotide sequences were sequenced per donor among a few hundred genotyped donors of the cohort, with approximately 18% of those sequences being non-productive. The aim of the study was to test whether cataloging public T cell receptors could identify signatures of past pathogen exposure. Because of strong linkage in the cohort, roughly five DR-DQ haplotypes were treated as single units for association and clustering. To predict cytomegalovirus infection status, the study brought together high-throughput TCR immunosequencing, statistical association of individual TCRs with disease status, and machine learning. Genome-wide SNP genotypes for about 60% of the roughly 670 donors were used in a later genetic analysis, which treated that subset as a discovery cohort. The study profiled the T cell repertoires of around 700 subjects by immunosequencing and related them to cytomegalovirus serostatus.

General findings and caveats noted by the study authors: A later analysis found that TCR association rates varied across HLA loci, with DRB1 alleles showing the most associated TCRs and HLA-C alleles the fewest. Several of the top co-occurrence clusters appeared to be linked to parvovirus B19, influenza, CMV and Epstein-Barr virus, according to a later analysis. A cluster of highly shared sequence variants was judged likely to represent a technical artifact of the sequencing pipeline. Compared with the roughly 710-donor mean, donors in an Asian-associated ancestry cluster had fewer N-insertions in productive TCRs, according to a later genetic analysis. In this cohort, only TCR beta chains were sequenced, and detectable features were limited by the absence of alpha or paired-chain data. While some public TCRs were present in many individuals, most TCR sequences turned up only very rarely across donors. Linkage disequilibrium might explain the correlated functional status among segregating V segments, but an unknown experimental factor could not be ruled out. Presence/absence analyses assumed roughly uniform sequencing depth across donors, an assumption that may not hold. In the study, some 160 TCR beta chains were listed as associated with cytomegalovirus. In a later genetic analysis, a missense DCLRE1C variant was associated with V-gene and J-gene trimming of TCR beta chains, and the association was replicated in an independent cohort. When HLA alleles, especially DR and DQ, strongly co-occurred, attributing TCR associations to individual alleles was difficult. A later analysis found that HLA-associated TCR beta chains were more clonally expanded and had lower generation probabilities than equally common non-associated chains. Because the 87-base-pair reads could not distinguish some IMGT-functional V segments, including TRBV6-2 and TRBV6-3, those segments were excluded. HLA typing was unavailable for some donors at each locus, so association tests used only the typed subset. For the cohort, immune exposure information was limited to CMV serostatus. At a false discovery rate of 0.05, a later analysis linked fewer than 20,000 TCR beta sequences to specific HLA alleles. Over 15 rarely observed V segments, including chromosome 9 orphons, were excluded from the earlier analysis of about 600 of the donors because counts were too low. Broadly in line with IMGT annotations, most TCR beta V segments showed up in productive rearrangements about 90% or about 30% of the time in an earlier analysis of roughly 590 of the donors. In both the original and validation cohorts, the classifier was reported to diagnose cytomegalovirus status with high specificity and sensitivity. In a later analysis, most CMV-associated TCR beta chains were found to appear HLA-restricted, with HLA associations seemingly driven largely by CMV exposure. A few of the identified cytomegalovirus-associated TCR beta chains were confirmed in vitro to be specific for cytomegalovirus antigens. It was suggested by the authors that the approach could potentially be generalized to other disease states and immunological phenotypes. A further reported finding was that TCR beta sequences accurately predicted the HLA-A and HLA-B alleles for most subjects in the first cohort.

The clonotype comes from a girl aged 10 to 17 in good health and CMV-seronegative. The chain couples TRBV2 to TRBJ2-7, and perhaps TRBD2 as D gene, on 5 matching bases. The specimen was PBMCs. This receptor has the CDR3 CASSDGRRSSYEQYF. Read as DNA, the sequence is TGTGCCAGCAGTGATGGACGGAGGAGCTCCTACGAGCAGTACTTC. With the rest looked up from the reference TRBV2 and TRBJ2-7 genes rather than sequenced, the full variable domain is EPEVTQTPSHQVTQMGQEVILRCVPISNHLYFYWYRQILGQKVEFLVSFYNNEISEKSEIFDDQFSVERPDGSNFTLKIRSTKLEDSAMYFCASSDGRRSSYEQYFGPGTRLTVT.